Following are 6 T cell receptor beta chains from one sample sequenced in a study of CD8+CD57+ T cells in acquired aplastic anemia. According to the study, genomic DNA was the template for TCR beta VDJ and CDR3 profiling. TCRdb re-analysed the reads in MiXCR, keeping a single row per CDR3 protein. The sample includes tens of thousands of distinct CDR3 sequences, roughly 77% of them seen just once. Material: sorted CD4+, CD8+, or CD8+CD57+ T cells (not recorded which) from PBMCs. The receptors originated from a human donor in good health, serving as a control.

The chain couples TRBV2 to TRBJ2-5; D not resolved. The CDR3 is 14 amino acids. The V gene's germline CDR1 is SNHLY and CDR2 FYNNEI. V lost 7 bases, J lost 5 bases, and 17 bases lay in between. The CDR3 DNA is TGTGCCAGCACCACTGGGTTGGGGTATGAGACCCAGTACTTC. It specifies CASTTGLGYETQYF.

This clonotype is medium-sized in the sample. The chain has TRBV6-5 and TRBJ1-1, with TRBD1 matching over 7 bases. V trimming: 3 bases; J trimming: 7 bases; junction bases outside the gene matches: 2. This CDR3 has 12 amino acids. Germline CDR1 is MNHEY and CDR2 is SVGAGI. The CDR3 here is CASSYQGVEAFF. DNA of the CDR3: TGTGCCAGCAGTTATCAGGGGGTTGAAGCTTTCTTT.

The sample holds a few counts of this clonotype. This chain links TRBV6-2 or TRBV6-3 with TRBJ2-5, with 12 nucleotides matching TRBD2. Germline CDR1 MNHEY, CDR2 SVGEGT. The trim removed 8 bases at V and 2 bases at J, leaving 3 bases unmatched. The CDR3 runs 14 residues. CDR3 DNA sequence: TGTGCCAGCTCCGGGACTAGCGGGCAAGAGACCCAGTACTTC. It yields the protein CASSGTSGQETQYF.

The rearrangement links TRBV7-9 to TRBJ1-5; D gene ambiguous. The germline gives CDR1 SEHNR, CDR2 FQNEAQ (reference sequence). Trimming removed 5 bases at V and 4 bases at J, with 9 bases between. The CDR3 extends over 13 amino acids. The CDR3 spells CASSRTENQPQHF. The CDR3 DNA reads TGTGCCAGCAGCCGGACTGAGAATCAGCCCCAGCATTTT.

The CDR3 DNA reads TGTGCCAGTAGTAGACAGACCGGACAGAGCTCCTACGAGCAGTACTTC. It translates to CASSRQTGQSSYEQYF. The chain uses TRBV19 and TRBJ2-7; a possible D gene is TRBD1 (6 bases). V gave up 4 bases and J gave up 0 bases, with 16 bases separating them. CDR1 LNHDA and CDR2 SQIVND come from the germline V gene (reference sequence). CDR3 length: 16 residues.

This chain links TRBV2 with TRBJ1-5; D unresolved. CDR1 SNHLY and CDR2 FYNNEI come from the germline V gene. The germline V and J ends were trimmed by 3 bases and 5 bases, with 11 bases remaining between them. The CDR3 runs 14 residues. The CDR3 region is CASSDSYEDQPQHF. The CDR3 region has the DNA TGTGCCAGCAGTGATTCCTACGAAGATCAGCCCCAGCATTTT.